These T cell receptor beta chains were read from a single sample in a study of cytomegalovirus exposure and HLA in healthy donors. Using immunoSEQ multiplex PCR, the repertoire was profiled, and TCRdb retains in-frame clones only, with some absent. The table includes about 69,000 clones, 74% detected once. Sequences were obtained from PBMCs. The receptors come from an older woman in good health and CMV-seropositive. Each CDR3 is given with its conserved first and last residue. Each record gives: V gene, J gene, D gene, clone size, CDR3 protein, CDR3 DNA. The D gene is left open where the match is weak. The size field is filled for only some rows; it gives once, few, many or a size class.

TRBV6-1	TRBJ2-5	TRBD1	few	CASSESPGGGETQYF	TGTGCCAGCAGTGAAAGCCCAGGGGGCGGAGAGACCCAGTACTTC
TRBV7-2	TRBJ2-3	TRBD2	-	CASYDSGGAQDTQYF	TGTGCCAGCTATGATAGCGGGGGGGCCCAAGATACGCAGTATTTT
TRBV5-6	TRBJ1-6	-	-	CASSLGGPLHF	TGTGCCAGCAGCTTGGGAGGACCCCTCCACTTT
TRBV5-1	TRBJ2-3	-	-	CASRLDTPSTDTQYF	TGCGCCAGCAGATTGGACACACCTAGCACAGATACGCAGTATTTT
TRBV10-2	TRBJ1-5	-	-	CASRAGDQPQHF	TGCGCCAGCCGCGCGGGAGATCAGCCCCAGCATTTT
TRBV27	TRBJ1-2	-	-	CAISRGPPEIYGYTF	TGTGCCATCAGTAGAGGGCCACCCGAGATCTATGGCTACACCTTC
TRBV7-3	TRBJ1-1	TRBD1	-	CASSSAGGTEAFF	TGTGCCAGCAGCTCGGCAGGGGGCACTGAAGCTTTCTTT
TRBV5-1	TRBJ1-3	-	few	CASTEHSSGNTIYF	TGCGCCAGCACCGAACACAGCTCTGGAAACACCATATATTTT
TRBV29-1	TRBJ1-4	TRBD1	-	CSVAPGGNEKLFF	TGCAGCGTTGCCCCAGGGGGTAATGAAAAACTGTTTTTT
TRBV6-6	TRBJ1-1	TRBD1	-	CASGAGGVEAFF	TGTGCCAGCGGGGCAGGGGGCGTTGAAGCTTTCTTT
TRBV9	TRBJ1-2	TRBD1	-	CASSVRTGDGYTF	TGTGCCAGCAGCGTGAGGACAGGAGATGGCTACACCTTC
TRBV6-1	TRBJ2-1	-	-	CASSEAGLQYNEQFF	TGTGCCAGCAGTGAAGCGGGACTCCAATACAATGAGCAGTTCTTC
TRBV7-3	TRBJ2-3	TRBD2	-	CASSPIAGGSFTDTQYF	TGTGCCAGCAGCCCCATAGCGGGGGGGTCCTTCACAGATACGCAGTATTTT
TRBV19	TRBJ1-2	-	-	CASSKRGSNYGYTF	TGTGCCAGTAGTAAGAGGGGGTCTAACTATGGCTACACCTTC
TRBV13	TRBJ1-1	TRBD1	-	CASSLNWIRQGARRWSAEAFF	TGTGCCAGCAGCCTGAACTGGATTCGACAGGGGGCGAGGCGCTGGAGTGCTGAAGCTTTCTTT
TRBV13	TRBJ2-7	TRBD1	-	CASSYRGREQYF	TGTGCCAGCAGCTACAGGGGGCGCGAGCAGTACTTC
TRBV11-2	TRBJ1-2	-	-	CASSSGGGYTF	TGTGCCAGCAGCTCCGGCGGGGGCTACACCTTC
TRBV5-4	TRBJ2-7	TRBD2	-	CASSEDGGGMHEQYF	TGTGCCAGCAGCGAAGACGGGGGGGGTATGCACGAGCAGTACTTC
TRBV6-5	TRBJ1-1	TRBD1	few	CASSQGGQGDTEAFF	TGTGCCAGCAGTCAAGGGGGACAGGGTGACACTGAAGCTTTCTTT
TRBV7-8	TRBJ1-5	TRBD1	few	CASSWDRGFGQPQHF	TGTGCCAGCAGCTGGGACAGGGGATTCGGACAGCCCCAGCATTTT
TRBV5-4	TRBJ2-1	-	-	CASSLLGGLSSYNEQFF	TGTGCCAGCAGCTTATTGGGGGGGCTAAGCTCCTACAATGAGCAGTTCTTC
TRBV5-1	TRBJ2-1	TRBD2	-	CASSLGGMESSYNEQFF	TGCGCCAGCAGCCTGGGAGGGATGGAAAGCTCCTACAATGAGCAGTTCTTC
TRBV5-6	TRBJ2-3	TRBD2	-	CASSLRGGAMYTQYF	TGTGCCAGCAGCTTACGCGGGGGGGCCATGTATACGCAGTATTTT
TRBV19	TRBJ2-1	TRBD2	-	CASSQRTSRGILQFF	TGTGCCAGTAGTCAAAGGACTAGCAGGGGAATCTTGCAGTTCTTC
TRBV29-1	TRBJ2-7	-	-	CSVEQGHYEQYF	TGCAGCGTTGAGCAGGGCCACTACGAGCAGTACTTC
TRBV10-2	TRBJ1-1	-	-	CASSEQGNTEAFF	TGCGCCAGCAGTGAGCAGGGAAACACTGAAGCTTTCTTT
TRBV12-5	TRBJ1-2	TRBD1	-	CASGLGQGYGYTF	TGTGCTAGTGGTTTGGGACAGGGCTATGGCTACACCTTC
TRBV25-1	TRBJ2-1	TRBD2	-	CASSEYVTSANEQFF	TGTGCCAGCAGTGAATACGTGACTAGCGCTAATGAGCAGTTCTTC
TRBV27	TRBJ2-7	TRBD1	-	CASSSAGTASYEQYF	TGTGCCAGCAGTTCCGCCGGGACAGCGTCCTACGAGCAGTACTTC
TRBV7-9	TRBJ2-5	TRBD2	-	CASSRLAGAETQYF	TGTGCCAGCAGTCGACTAGCGGGGGCAGAGACCCAGTACTTC
TRBV4-1	TRBJ2-3	-	-	CASSQDLTGDFTDTQYF	TGCGCCAGCAGCCAAGATTTAACAGGGGACTTCACAGATACGCAGTATTTT
TRBV30	TRBJ2-7	TRBD2	-	CAWSVGLAGSYEQYF	TGTGCCTGGAGTGTAGGACTAGCGGGTTCCTACGAGCAGTACTTC
TRBV7-8	TRBJ2-1	-	-	CASSVLAGSYNEQFF	TGTGCCAGCAGCGTACTAGCTGGAAGCTACAATGAGCAGTTCTTC
TRBV5-4	TRBJ1-1	-	few	CASSSRQDGPKDTEAFF	TGTGCCAGCAGTTCTCGACAGGATGGGCCTAAGGACACTGAAGCTTTCTTT
TRBV6-1	TRBJ2-3	-	-	CASRFPSTDTQYF	TGTGCCAGCAGGTTCCCTAGCACAGATACGCAGTATTTT
TRBV9	TRBJ2-7	-	-	CASSVRQDYEQYF	TGTGCCAGCAGCGTTAGACAAGACTACGAGCAGTACTTC
TRBV6-5	TRBJ1-1	TRBD1	many	CASRGQGAGDTEAFF	TGTGCCAGCAGGGGACAGGGGGCAGGAGACACTGAAGCTTTCTTT
TRBV4-2	TRBJ2-3	TRBD2	-	CASSQGVAGDTQYF	TGTGCCAGCAGCCAAGGGGTAGCGGGAGATACGCAGTATTTT
TRBV19	TRBJ2-4	TRBD1	-	CASSWYGFRRQGFQGAKNIQYF	TGTGCCAGTAGTTGGTATGGCTTTCGCAGACAGGGGTTCCAGGGGGCCAAAAACATTCAGTACTTC
TRBV4-1	TRBJ2-7	-	-	CASSQGLRGRGEQYF	TGCGCCAGCAGCCAAGGTCTCAGGGGCCGGGGCGAGCAGTACTTC
TRBV18	TRBJ2-7	TRBD1	-	CASSPGTGRYEQYF	TGTGCCAGCTCTCCCGGGACAGGACGTTACGAGCAGTACTTC
TRBV27	TRBJ2-3	TRBD2	-	CASSLFSLWAGGVTDTQYF	TGTGCCAGCAGTTTATTTAGTTTATGGGCGGGGGGGGTGACAGATACGCAGTATTTT
TRBV6-1	TRBJ2-7	-	-	CASSEVGGAGQYF	TGTGCCAGCAGTGAAGTTGGGGGCGCGGGGCAGTACTTC
TRBV5-6	TRBJ2-7	TRBD2	-	CASSLELAPYEQYF	TGTGCCAGCAGCTTGGAACTAGCGCCCTACGAGCAGTACTTC
TRBV10-3	TRBJ1-4	TRBD1	-	CAVGPGTVNEKLFF	TGTGCCGTCGGACCTGGGACAGTTAATGAAAAACTGTTTTTT
TRBV2	TRBJ1-2	-	once	CASTRQDYYGYTF	TGTGCCAGCACCAGACAGGACTACTATGGCTACACCTTC
TRBV2	TRBJ1-5	TRBD1	-	CASQGQGANQPQHF	TGTGCCAGCCAGGGACAGGGTGCCAATCAGCCCCAGCATTTT
TRBV11-2	TRBJ1-1	-	-	CASSFRQVPLGEAFF	TGTGCCAGCAGCTTTCGACAGGTACCGTTAGGTGAAGCTTTCTTT
TRBV29-1	TRBJ2-7	TRBD2	-	CSVAGRGASYEQYF	TGCAGCGTCGCTGGGCGGGGGGCCTCCTACGAGCAGTACTTC
TRBV19	TRBJ2-6	-	-	CATDSYSSGANVLTF	TGTGCCACCGACAGCTATAGCTCTGGGGCCAACGTCCTGACTTTC
TRBV5-4	TRBJ1-1	TRBD1	-	CASSSGGGQGDTEAFF	TGTGCCAGCAGCTCCGGGGGGGGACAGGGTGACACTGAAGCTTTCTTT
TRBV29-1	TRBJ2-3	-	-	CSVLQASSTDTQYF	TGCAGCGTGCTCCAGGCCTCTAGCACAGATACGCAGTATTTT
TRBV7-8	TRBJ1-1	TRBD1	-	CASSLMGQLNTEAFF	TGTGCCAGCAGCTTAATGGGACAGCTGAACACTGAAGCTTTCTTT
TRBV9	TRBJ1-1	-	-	CASSVGAQNTEAFF	TGTGCCAGCAGCGTAGGGGCTCAGAACACTGAAGCTTTCTTT
TRBV15	TRBJ2-1	TRBD2	-	CATSRGRAGASSYNEQFF	TGTGCCACCAGCAGGGGAAGAGCGGGGGCAAGCTCCTACAATGAGCAGTTCTTC
TRBV2	TRBJ1-6	-	once	CASIPTGLSYNSPLHF	TGTGCCAGCATCCCGACAGGCCTCTCCTATAATTCACCCCTCCACTTT
TRBV2	TRBJ2-7	TRBD1	once	CASSVGTGTYEQYF	TGTGCCAGCAGTGTCGGGACAGGAACCTACGAGCAGTACTTC
TRBV6-1	TRBJ1-2	TRBD1	-	CASSHLGQGAGGYTF	TGTGCCAGCAGTCACCTTGGACAGGGGGCAGGAGGCTACACCTTC
TRBV4-1	TRBJ1-3	TRBD1	many	CASSQDDRVGNTIYF	TGCGCCAGCAGCCAAGACGACAGGGTTGGAAACACCATATATTTT
TRBV2	TRBJ1-4	TRBD1	-	CASKGQVVEKLFF	TGTGCCAGCAAGGGACAGGTTGTTGAAAAACTGTTTTTT